The 17 T cell receptor beta chains in this list originate from one sample, sequenced in a study of T cells after yellow fever vaccination. TCRdb used MiXCR to reprocess the 5' RACE reads, holding one entry per CDR3 protein. Altogether about 220,000 distinct CDR3 sequences are present, approximately 6.3% being singletons, with the ten largest covering 0.85% to 1.2%. The specimen was CD4+ T cells sorted from PBMCs, collected on the day of the yellow fever booster vaccination. The receptor set was obtained from a man aged 25-40 years who received the YFV17D yellow fever vaccine.

There are many counts of this clonotype. The rearrangement uses TRBV15 and TRBJ1-4; 7 nucleotides line up with TRBD1. This CDR3 spans 16 amino acids. V lost 4 bases to trimming and J lost 8 bases; unmatched junction nucleotides: 13. Germline loops: CDR1 LNHNV, CDR2 YYDKDF (reference sequence). CDR3 DNA: TGTGCCACCAGCAAGGGGGCGCGCTGGCCCCCCGAAAAACTGTTTTTT. It is translated as CATSKGARWPPEKLFF.

The sample holds a few counts of this clonotype. The chain carries TRBV24-1 and TRBJ2-1; tentative D call: TRBD2 (6 bases). CDR1 is KGHDR and CDR2 is SFDVKD in the germline V gene. The CDR3 has 15 amino acids. Trimming cost V 7 bases and J 6 bases, with 18 bases left between them. The CDR3 nucleotides read TGTGCCACCAGAAACCGTTGGGGGGACGGCAATGAGCAGTTCTTC. Protein product: CATRNRWGDGNEQFF.

This clonotype was picked up many times. The chain carries TRBV20-1 and TRBJ2-1, with 8 bases matching TRBD2. This CDR3 is built from 12 residues. The germline V gene has CDR1 DFQATT and CDR2 SNEGSKA (reference sequence). V gave up 3 bases and J gave up 5 bases; unmatched junction bases: 0. The CDR3 sequence: CSASGGDNEQFF. The CDR3 DNA reads as TGCAGTGCTAGCGGGGGGGACAATGAGCAGTTCTTC.

The CDR3 coding sequence is TGTGCCAGCAGCCCCGGGCACTTCTGCTCTGAAGCTTTCTTT. As protein: CASSPGHFCSEAFF. This chain uses TRBV4-2 with TRBJ1-1, with D unclear. CDR3 length: 14 residues. CDR1 LGHNA and CDR2 YNFKEQ come from the germline V gene. Trimming left V 4 bases short and J 6 bases short, with 15 bases between.

The rearrangement joins TRBV20-1 to TRBJ2-7; 10 bases match TRBD2. This CDR3 is built from 14 residues. Germline CDR1 and CDR2: DFQATT and SNEGSKA (reference sequence). With V trimmed by 6 bases and J by 3 bases, 8 bases remained unmatched. The CDR3 region is CSAARLAGLYEQYF. In DNA, the CDR3 is TGCAGTGCCGCCCGACTAGCGGGTCTCTACGAGCAGTACTTC.

This clonotype was detected only a few times. V is TRBV20-1 and J is TRBJ1-1, with a tentative D call TRBD1 (5 bases). The germline V and J ends were trimmed by 3 bases and 6 bases, with 17 bases remaining between them. This CDR3 spans 14 amino acids. Germline CDR1 DFQATT, CDR2 SNEGSKA (reference sequence). The CDR3 region has the DNA TGCAGTGCTAGGGGGGGGAGCAGACCTGCTGAAGCTTTCTTT. This encodes CSARGGSRPAEAFF.

Here the CDR3 reads CASSAESQETQYF. The CDR3 DNA follows: TGTGCCAGCAGTGCGGAGAGCCAAGAGACCCAGTACTTC. The chain combines TRBV2 with TRBJ2-5, with D hard to call. Germline-derived CDR1 and CDR2 are SNHLY and FYNNEI. Between the trimmed V and J ends, which lost 4 bases and 1 base, there was a span of 7 bases. This CDR3 has 13 amino acids.

There are many counts of this clonotype. V is TRBV7-3 and J is TRBJ2-2; D is unclear. The CDR3 contains 12 residues. Germline V lookup: CDR1 SGHTA, CDR2 FQGTGA. The ends were cut back, 5 bases at V and 4 bases at J, with 5 bases in the middle. The CDR3 sequence: CASSRITGELFF. The CDR3 DNA reads TGTGCCAGCAGCCGGATCACCGGGGAGCTGTTTTTT.

CDR3: CASSSGQGNTIYF. The CDR3 region has the DNA TGTGCCAGCAGCTCAGGACAAGGGAACACCATATATTTT. The chain carries TRBV7-2 and TRBJ1-3; perhaps TRBD1 as D (5 bases). V lost 4 bases to trimming and J lost 7 bases, with 11 bases between them. The CDR3 is 13 amino acids. The germline V gene encodes CDR1 SGHTA and CDR2 FQGNSA.

This clonotype was observed at least ten times. The chain couples TRBV6-6 to TRBJ1-1, with D possibly TRBD1 on 5 matching bases. Germline values: CDR1 MNHNY, CDR2 SVGAGI (reference sequence). Trimming removed 6 bases at V and 4 bases at J, with 9 bases between. This CDR3 has 12 residues. The CDR3 nucleotides read TGTGCCAGCAGCGCCGGGGGCACTGAAGCTTTCTTT. This gives the protein CASSAGGTEAFF.

Ten or more counts support this clonotype. V and J are TRBV5-1 and TRBJ2-7; 10 nucleotides match TRBD2. Losses at the gene ends were 4 bases for V and 4 bases for J; bases not matched to a gene: 5. The CDR3 length is 14 residues. Germline V gives CDR1 SGHRS, CDR2 YFSETQ. CDR3 sequence (DNA): TGCGCCAGCAGCCCAGGGACTAGCGTGTACGAGCAGTACTTC. Translation gives CASSPGTSVYEQYF.

This clonotype was seen ten or more times. This chain connects TRBV18 to TRBJ2-5; D remains ambiguous. Germline V gene data show CDR1 as KGHSH and CDR2 as LQKENI. The CDR3 is made up of 12 amino acids. V was pared by 4 bases and J by 2 bases, with 5 bases between. The DNA of the CDR3 is TGTGCCAGCTCACGAAGTCAAGAGACCCAGTACTTC. Its translation: CASSRSQETQYF.

This clonotype was recorded a few times. The genes are TRBV10-3 and TRBJ2-3, with 8 bases that match TRBD2. Germline CDR1 ENHRY, CDR2 SYGVKD. The CDR3 runs to 15 residues. The V segment lost 6 bases and the J segment 0 bases; nucleotides outside the gene matches: 5. For the CDR3, the DNA is TGTGCCATCAGGTTAGCGGGAAGAAGCACAGATACGCAGTATTTT. Residues: CAIRLAGRSTDTQYF.

This clonotype was seen at least ten times. The gene calls are TRBV5-1 and TRBJ2-7; a weak D match, TRBD1 (6 bases). The CDR3 sequence is 12 residues long. V was shortened by 7 bases and J by 5 bases, with 13 bases between the two germline ends. Germline V gives CDR1 SGHRS, CDR2 YFSETQ. In nucleotides, the CDR3 is TGCGCCAGCGGGGACACGCCAGACGAGCAGTACTTC. Amino acids: CASGDTPDEQYF.

This clonotype appeared a few times. The chain is built from TRBV6-2 or TRBV6-3 and TRBJ2-1; 12 nucleotides match TRBD2. This CDR3 spans 19 amino acids. V dropped 7 bases and J dropped 11; count of bases not matched to a gene: 24. The germline V gene has CDR1 MNHEY and CDR2 SVGEGT. The CDR3 loop is CASNPGPHRLAGGEMKQFF. DNA for the CDR3: TGTGCCAGCAACCCGGGACCCCACCGGCTAGCGGGAGGGGAAATGAAGCAGTTCTTC.

This clonotype occurred a few times. The chain is built from TRBV20-1 and TRBJ2-5, with 7 positions matching TRBD2. Germline V gene data show CDR1 as DFQATT and CDR2 as SNEGSKA (reference sequence). The CDR3 covers 13 residues. Trimming cost V 4 bases and J 5 bases; bases outside gene matches: 7. This CDR3 reads CSANTGRRETQYF. CDR3 nucleotides: TGCAGTGCTAATACCGGGAGGCGGGAGACCCAGTACTTC.

In this sample, this clonotype turned up a few times. The chain joins TRBV19 to TRBJ1-2, with D possibly matching TRBD1 (5 bases). This CDR3 has 14 amino acids. Deletions cut 7 bases from V and 7 bases from J, with 19 bases between. Germline CDR1 is LNHDA and CDR2 is SQIVND (reference sequence). DNA for the CDR3: TGTGCCAGTAATCCTCACGGGGCGCCTACTGGCTACACCTTC. This sequence encodes CASNPHGAPTGYTF.